This T cell receptor beta chain was captured in a study of cytomegalovirus exposure and HLA in healthy donors. For the study at large: Earlier, roughly 180 million T cells were analyzed, and 90 million to 140 million unique TCR beta sequences were found among them.

Trimming pared 4 bases from V and 1 base from J, leaving 13 bases between. Germline loops: CDR1 ENHRY, CDR2 SYGVKD. The CDR3 is 15 residues long. This clone occurred a few times. Primers included in the PCR were 60 Vbeta and 13 Jbeta primers. Profiling relied on immunoSEQ multiplex PCR, and the TCRdb table lists in-frame clones only, not all of them. The profile shows around 130,000 clones, roughly 62% of them singletons. This clonotype was sampled from a male donor in good health and CMV-seronegative. The rearrangement joins TRBV10-3 to TRBJ1-1, with D possibly TRBD1 on 5 matching bases. Sequences were obtained from PBMCs. CDR3 DNA: TGTGCCATCAGTGTGACCGCGGGGGAGAACACTGAAGCTTTCTTT. Protein: CAISVTAGENTEAFF.